The 14 T cell receptor beta chains below come from one sample, sequenced in a study of blood T cell repertoires in COVID-19. Sequencing used immunoSEQ multiplex PCR; TCRdb keeps in-frame clones, though not all of them. In the table there are about 120,000 clones, about nine tenths of which are singletons. The sample consisted of peripheral blood. The receptors originated from a human donor with active COVID-19. The donor label of this sample is uncertain.

The chain recombines TRBV4-1 with TRBJ2-3, with D perhaps TRBD2 (7 bases). This CDR3 contains 15 residues. Looked up from germline, CDR1 is MGHRA and CDR2 is YSYEKL. The V end was cut by 4 bases, the J end by 2 bases, with 13 bases between. DNA of the CDR3: TGCGCCAGCAGCCGTCCCGGGGGGCCCACAGATACGCAGTATTTT. Its protein is CASSRPGGPTDTQYF.

The V call is TRBV6-5, the J call TRBJ2-7, with TRBD1 matching over 11 bases. Germline loops: CDR1 MNHEY, CDR2 SVGAGI. The CDR3 totals 14 residues. Germline trimming cut 5 bases from V and 3 bases from J; bases unmatched to any gene: 3. CDR3 region: CASSRTGGIYEQYF. The CDR3 DNA reads TGTGCCAGCAGTAGGACAGGGGGCATCTACGAGCAGTACTTC.

The chain carries TRBV20-1 and TRBJ1-1; D is uncertain. Per the germline V gene, CDR1 is DFQATT and CDR2 is SNEGSKA (reference sequence). This CDR3 region has 11 residues. CDR3 amino acids: CRALGGTEAFF. CDR3 bases: TGCAGGGCTCTCGGCGGCACTGAAGCTTTCTTT.

The rearrangement uses TRBV9 and TRBJ1-2; 7 bases agree with TRBD1. Germline V gene sequence: CDR1 SGDLS, CDR2 YYNGEE. After removal of 3 bases from V and 8 bases from J, the junction contained 16 bases not matched to a gene. The CDR3 extends over 16 amino acids. This CDR3 reads CASSASQIQGVRGYTF. CDR3 DNA: TGTGCCAGCAGCGCAAGCCAGATTCAGGGGGTGCGGGGCTACACCTTC. The whole variable domain, filled in from reference TRBV9 and TRBJ1-2, reads DSGVTQTPKHLITATGQRVTLRCSPRSGDLSVYWYQQSLDQGLQFLIQYYNGEERAKGNILERFSAQQFPDLHSELNLSSLELGDSALYFCASSASQIQGVRGYTFGSGTRLTVV.

The chain couples TRBV10-3 to TRBJ2-2, with a weak D call TRBD1 (5 bases). The CDR3 runs 15 residues. V was cut by 4 bases and J by 2 bases, with 11 bases left in between. From germline, CDR1 is ENHRY and CDR2 SYGVKD. DNA for the CDR3: TGTGCCATCAGTGGGGCAGGGCCAAACACCGGGGAGCTGTTTTTT. Encoded protein: CAISGAGPNTGELFF.

This chain joins TRBV11-2 and TRBJ2-5; 10 bases line up with TRBD2. The ends lost 5 bases at V and 1 base at J; junction bases unmatched: 4. The CDR3 is 15 amino acids. Germline values: CDR1 SGHAT, CDR2 FQNNGV. The CDR3 here is CASSQSGGAQETQYF. The CDR3 region has the DNA TGTGCCAGCAGCCAAAGCGGGGGGGCCCAAGAGACCCAGTACTTC. Combining the CDR3 with reference TRBV11-2 and TRBJ2-5 gives the whole variable domain EAGVAQSPRYKIIEKRQSVAFWCNPISGHATLYWYQQILGQGPKLLIQFQNNGVVDDSQLPKDRFSAERLKGVDSTLKIQPAKLEDSAVYLCASSQSGGAQETQYFGPGTRLLVL.

In regard to this clone: The sample has other DNA sequences that encode this CDR3 too. J is TRBJ2-7 and V is TRBV6-2 or TRBV6-3; unclear D gene. The CDR3 runs 13 residues. CDR1 MNHEY and CDR2 SVGEGT come from the germline V gene. V gave up 0 bases and J gave up 4 bases, with 7 bases separating them. The CDR3 nucleotides are TGTGCCAGCAGTTACTCACGAGGTTACGAGCAGTACTTC. It encodes CASSYSRGYEQYF.

The gene calls are TRBV4-1 and TRBJ2-2, with a possible D match to TRBD2 (6 bases). Germline V gives CDR1 MGHRA, CDR2 YSYEKL. This CDR3 is 16 amino acids long. Between the trimmed V and J ends, which lost 1 base and 5 bases, there was a span of 14 bases. The CDR3 sequence: CASSQVSKGGTGELFF. The CDR3 nucleotides are TGCGCCAGCAGCCAAGTGTCGAAGGGAGGAACCGGGGAGCTGTTTTTT.

Notes on this clone: The same CDR3 can be traced to other DNA sequences in this sample. The chain combines TRBV18 with TRBJ1-1; 8 bases are a match to TRBD1. This CDR3 is 15 amino acids long. Per the germline V gene, CDR1 is KGHSH and CDR2 is LQKENI. V lost 0 bases to trimming and J lost 1 base; unmatched junction nucleotides: 1. CDR3 in DNA: TGTGCCAGCTCACCACCTGGGACAGGGAACACTGAAGCTTTCTTT. Protein product: CASSPPGTGNTEAFF.

This sequence joins TRBV10-2 and TRBJ2-6, with TRBD1 identical over 9 bases. The CDR3 contains 17 residues. Germline trimming cut 7 bases from V and 1 base from J; bases unmatched to any gene: 8. Germline V gene sequence: CDR1 WSHSY, CDR2 SAAADI. CDR3 nucleotides: TGCGCCAGCACAGCCGGACAGGGGTTATCTGGGGCCAACGTCCTGACTTTC. Translating it yields CASTAGQGLSGANVLTF.

The V and J genes are TRBV7-9 and TRBJ2-1, with 7 bases aligning to TRBD2. This CDR3 is built from 16 residues. V was clipped by 1 base and J by 7 bases; unmatched bases: 10. CDR1 is SEHNR and CDR2 is FQNEAQ in the germline V gene (reference sequence). The CDR3 region has the DNA TGTGCCAGCAGCTTAGTAGCGGGTACCCGGGTGAATGAGCAGTTCTTC. This codes for CASSLVAGTRVNEQFF.

The rearrangement uses TRBV5-6 and TRBJ2-1, with D possibly being TRBD2 (6 bases). The CDR3 contains 17 residues. V was cut by 3 bases and J by 1 base, with 17 bases left in between. Germline loops: CDR1 SGHDT, CDR2 YYEEEE. CDR3 in DNA: TGTGCCAGCAGCTCGGGGCCAGTGGGGGGTTCCTACAATGAGCAGTTCTTC. Its translation is CASSSGPVGGSYNEQFF. Filled out from reference TRBV5-6 and TRBJ2-1, the complete variable domain reads DAGVTQSPTHLIKTRGQQVTLRCSPKSGHDTVSWYQQALGQGPQFIFQYYEEEERQRGNFPDRFSGHQFPNYSSELNVNALLLGDSALYLCASSSGPVGGSYNEQFFGPGTRLTVL.

The chain recombines TRBV5-4 with TRBJ2-7; D is ambiguous. This CDR3 comprises 13 residues. The V gene lost 0 bases and the J gene lost 2 bases, with 6 bases spanning the gap. The V gene's germline CDR1 is SGHNT and CDR2 YYREEE (reference sequence). In DNA form, the CDR3 reads TGTGCCAGCAGCTTGGCAGGAACCTACGAGCAGTACTTC. Its translation is CASSLAGTYEQYF.

V usage is TRBV6-5 and J usage is TRBJ1-2, with D possibly TRBD1 on 6 matching bases. V lost 5 bases, J lost 7 bases, and 14 bases lay in between. This CDR3 is built from 13 residues. CDR1 MNHEY and CDR2 SVGAGI come from the germline V gene. The CDR3 DNA reads TGTGCCAGCAGTAGGACAGTAGTCGGTGGCTACACCTTC. Its translation is CASSRTVVGGYTF.